This T cell receptor beta chain was obtained from a study of chemoradiotherapy in HPV16-positive cancers (dated by TCRdb to the early 2020s). Turning to the overall study: Candidate HPV-specific T-cell clones and common TCR motifs were defined by functional T-cell assays performed on cells from a couple of HPV16-positive patients. The study asked whether T-cell immunity to the HPV oncoproteins E6 and E7 changes during chemoradiotherapy and whether this immunity affects survival. TCR repertoires from over 75 patients with HPV-related cancers were then used to track the candidate HPV-specific TCRs and motifs.

Results and caveats for the whole study, not just this receptor: Among HPV16-positive patients, expansion of HPV-responsive T cells during chemoradiotherapy was associated with better recurrence-free survival. The survival association was reported for HPV16-positive patients, and the functional definition of HPV-specific T cells was derived from only a couple of HPV16-positive patients. Expansion of candidate HPV-specific clones and E7-related TCR motifs was observed in the tumor microenvironment during treatment, whereas no such expansion was observed for non-HPV-specific T cells.

Spanning cysteine to phenylalanine, the CDR3 consists of 12 amino acids. The DNA shown is the 36-base CDR3, in frame from base 1. For CDR1 and CDR2, the germline V gene (reference sequence) lists LNHDA and SQIVND. Relative to germline, V is 6 bases shorter and J is 4 bases shorter, with 8 bases between their ends. The library was generated by the immunoSEQ multiplex PCR assay. Not all clones reach the TCRdb copy of this immuneACCESS table, which keeps in-frame sequences only. Checked studies attribute under half of the gap to unresolved V genes and leave the rest unexplained. For this sample the table gives about 7,900 clones, of which 85% to 90% were detected only once. The top ten hold around 3.8% of the sample. In regard to this clone: Which antigen it targets is not known. The record has no base qualities; no much larger clone is one base away.

Repertoires were sampled multiple times during chemoradiotherapy, which allowed clonal expansion in the tumor microenvironment to be followed. The receptor's source is a human donor with HPV-associated anogenital cancer. Sample: blood, taken from a patient who underwent chemoradiotherapy. Recombination joined TRBV19 with TRBJ2-3, with TRBD1 perhaps the D gene, on 6 matching bases. The nucleotide sequence reads as follows: TGTGCCAGTAGGGGGGCCGCAGATACGCAGTATTTT. Translation gives CASRGAADTQYF.